This entry lists 15 T cell receptor beta chains sequenced from one sample in a study of blood T cell repertoires in COVID-19. Sequencing used immunoSEQ multiplex PCR; TCRdb keeps in-frame clones, though not all of them. The data show hundreds of thousands of clones, 89% seen once. Sequencing used peripheral blood. The receptors shown here come from a man in his late teens or twenties with COVID-19, enrolled during active disease.

V gene TRBV2 combines with J gene TRBJ1-5; 10 bases match TRBD1. Germline CDR1 and CDR2: SNHLY and FYNNEI. V gave up 7 bases and J gave up 0 bases; unmatched junction bases: 9. The CDR3 is made up of 17 amino acids. The CDR3 nucleotides are TGTGCCAGCACTGGACAGGGGGGTGTCGGTAGCAATCAGCCCCAGCATTTT. It codes for CASTGQGGVGSNQPQHF.

J is TRBJ2-7 and V is TRBV28, with unresolved D. Deletions cut 5 bases from V and 2 bases from J, with 4 bases between. This CDR3 is built from 11 residues. Looked up from germline, CDR1 is MDHEN and CDR2 is SYDVKM. CDR3 region: CASSLAYEQYF. In DNA, the CDR3 is TGTGCCAGCAGTCTCGCCTACGAGCAGTACTTC.

The rearrangement links TRBV5-3 to TRBJ2-3; D is ambiguous. TRBV5-3 is assigned to the ORF class and has an uncertain function. The length of the CDR3 is 15 residues. The germline V and J ends were trimmed by 0 bases and 2 bases, with 10 bases remaining between them. The CDR3, as DNA: TGTGCCAGAAGCTTGGATGTAGCCCTCACAGATACGCAGTATTTT. Its protein product is CARSLDVALTDTQYF.

The chain combines TRBV5-8 with TRBJ1-4, with 10 nucleotides matching TRBD1. Germline V gene data show CDR1 as SGHTS and CDR2 as YDEGEE. V gave up 6 bases and J gave up 8 bases; unmatched junction bases: 16. This CDR3 is 17 amino acids long. CDR3 bases: TGTGCCAGCATCGCGGGACAGGGGACACCCCTGAGGGAAAAACTGTTTTTT. Protein: CASIAGQGTPLREKLFF.

This clone was found a few times. The chain recombines TRBV18 with TRBJ1-5; D unresolved. CDR3 length: 15 amino acids. Deletions cut 3 bases from V and 1 base from J, with 10 bases between. In germline, CDR1 is KGHSH, CDR2 LQKENI. The CDR3 reads CASSPRGRSNQPQHF. The CDR3 region has the DNA TGTGCCAGCTCACCCCGCGGGAGAAGCAATCAGCCCCAGCATTTT.

The chain couples TRBV7-2 to TRBJ2-5; TRBD2 might be the D (6 bases). V lost 2 bases to trimming and J lost 5 bases, with 15 bases between them. The CDR3 totals 15 residues. Germline CDR1 is SGHTA and CDR2 is FQGNSA. CDR3 nucleotides: TGTGCCAGCAGCTTAAGGAGCGCGGGATCTGAGACCCAGTACTTC. Residues: CASSLRSAGSETQYF. Using reference TRBV7-2 and TRBJ2-5 for the parts outside the CDR3, the full variable domain is GAGVSQSPSNKVTEKGKDVELRCDPISGHTALYWYRQSLGQGLEFLIYFQGNSAPDKSGLPSDRFSAERTGGSVSTLTIQRTQQEDSAVYLCASSLRSAGSETQYFGPGTRLLVL.

The chain links TRBV2 to TRBJ2-7; TRBD1 matches 7 bases. The CDR3 has 13 residues. Germline CDR1 is SNHLY and CDR2 is FYNNEI. J gave up 6 bases and V 8 bases, and 10 bases lay outside the gene matches. Here the CDR3 reads CASLTRQGGEQYF. The DNA of the CDR3 is TGTGCCAGCCTTACCAGACAGGGCGGCGAGCAGTACTTC.

The chain employs TRBV3-1 (or the pseudogene TRBV3-2) and TRBJ1-1; D perhaps matches TRBD1 (6 bases). V lost 3 bases and J 7 bases, leaving 12 bases between the germline ends. The CDR3 spans 13 residues. CDR1 and CDR2 from the germline V gene are LGHDT and YNNKEL (reference sequence). The CDR3: CASSHYPDSEAFF. The CDR3 DNA follows: TGTGCCAGCAGCCATTATCCGGACAGTGAAGCTTTCTTT.

V and J are TRBV11-3 and TRBJ2-1; D possibly corresponds to TRBD1 (6 bases). This CDR3 is 15 amino acids long. The germline gives CDR1 SGHNT, CDR2 YENEEA. The V and J ends lost 1 base and 5 bases respectively, with 12 bases between them. The CDR3 protein is CASSLGWTADNEQFF. DNA for the CDR3: TGTGCCAGCAGCTTAGGTTGGACAGCCGACAATGAGCAGTTCTTC.

The rearrangement uses TRBV23-1 and TRBJ2-7; the match to TRBD2 covers 8 bases. TRBV23-1 is an open reading frame, and its role is uncertain. With 2 bases clipped from V and 1 base from J, the junction kept 7 bases outside the gene matches. This CDR3 has 16 amino acids. The CDR3 loop is CASSQEGTGGSYEQYF. DNA of the CDR3: TGCGCCAGCAGTCAAGAGGGCACGGGAGGGTCCTACGAGCAGTACTTC.

The chain has TRBV27 and TRBJ1-1; 9 nucleotides align to TRBD1. The CDR3 loop spans 14 amino acids. Germline CDR1 and CDR2: MNHEY and SMNVEV (reference sequence). V was pared by 3 bases and J by 11 bases, with 10 bases of the junction left unmatched. CDR3 residues: CASSLSRDRDTAFF. In nucleotides, the CDR3 is TGTGCCAGCAGTTTGTCCCGGGACAGGGACACGGCTTTCTTT.

J is TRBJ2-1 and V is TRBV20-1, with D uncertain. Between the trimmed V and J ends, which lost 4 bases and 8 bases, there was a span of 6 bases. The CDR3 is 10 amino acids. CDR1 and CDR2 from the germline V gene are DFQATT and SNEGSKA (reference sequence). The CDR3 nucleotides read TGCAGTGCTAATAGCTATGAGCAGTTCTTC. Its protein product is CSANSYEQFF.

The chain has TRBV4-1 and TRBJ1-2; TRBD1 matches at 8 bases. The V segment lost 1 base and the J segment 6 bases; nucleotides outside the gene matches: 7. This CDR3 region has 15 residues. CDR1 MGHRA and CDR2 YSYEKL come from the germline V gene. In nucleotides, the CDR3 is TGCGCCAGCAGCCAAGTCCCTTCGACAGGGGATGGCTACACCTTC. Protein: CASSQVPSTGDGYTF.

The rearrangement joins TRBV7-9 to TRBJ2-1; tentatively, D is TRBD2 (5 bases). The CDR3 contains 13 residues. Germline V lookup: CDR1 SEHNR, CDR2 FQNEAQ (reference sequence). V gave up 3 bases and J gave up 9 bases, with 12 bases separating them. CDR3: CASSLPGSAEQFF. The CDR3 DNA reads as TGTGCCAGCAGCTTGCCGGGATCAGCTGAGCAGTTCTTC. Variable domain in full (rest from reference TRBV7-9 and TRBJ2-1): DTGVSQNPRHKITKRGQNVTFRCDPISEHNRLYWYRQTLGQGPEFLTYFQNEAQLEKSRLLSDRFSAERPKGSFSTLEIQRTEQGDSAMYLCASSLPGSAEQFFGPGTRLTVL.

This rearrangement joins TRBV5-1 to TRBJ2-5; TRBD2 is a possible D gene (6 bases). V gave up 0 bases and J gave up 2 bases, with 11 bases separating them. The length of the CDR3 is 15 residues. Germline-derived CDR1 and CDR2 are SGHRS and YFSETQ. CDR3 amino acids: CASSLGGAGQETQYF. The CDR3 DNA reads TGCGCCAGCAGCTTGGGCGGGGCGGGGCAAGAGACCCAGTACTTC.